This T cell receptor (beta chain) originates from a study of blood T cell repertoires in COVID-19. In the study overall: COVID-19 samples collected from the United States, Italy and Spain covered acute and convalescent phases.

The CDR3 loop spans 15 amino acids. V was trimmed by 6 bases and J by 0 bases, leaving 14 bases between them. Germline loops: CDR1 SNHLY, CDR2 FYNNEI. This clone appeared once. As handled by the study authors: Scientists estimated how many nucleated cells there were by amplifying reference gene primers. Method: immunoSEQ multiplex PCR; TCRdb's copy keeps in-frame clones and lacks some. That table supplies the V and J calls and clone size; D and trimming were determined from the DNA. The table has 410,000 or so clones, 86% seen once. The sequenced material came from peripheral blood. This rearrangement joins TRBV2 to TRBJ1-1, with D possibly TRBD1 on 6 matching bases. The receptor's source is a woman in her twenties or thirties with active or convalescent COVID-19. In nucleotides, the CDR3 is TGTGCCAGCAGACCAACAGGGTTTATGAACACTGAAGCTTTCTTT. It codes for CASRPTGFMNTEAFF. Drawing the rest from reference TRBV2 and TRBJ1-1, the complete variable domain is EPEVTQTPSHQVTQMGQEVILRCVPISNHLYFYWYRQILGQKVEFLVSFYNNEISEKSEIFDDQFSVERPDGSNFTLKIRSTKLEDSAMYFCASRPTGFMNTEAFFGQGTRLTVV.